This TCR beta chain came from a study of cytomegalovirus exposure and HLA in healthy donors. Study information: Ancestry clustering placed more than 65% of several hundred genotyped donors in the Caucasian-associated cluster. Points from the study as a whole: While the bulk of TCR sequences proved rare, some public TCRs turned up in many donors. Sequencing artifact likely explains a cluster of highly shared sequence variants. There were around 160 TCR beta chains listed as cytomegalovirus-associated.

This CDR3 comprises 15 residues. CDR1 and CDR2 from the germline V gene are KGHSH and LQKENI. V lost 4 bases and J lost 0, with 10 bases in between. A multiplex PCR was run with 60 Vbeta primers and 13 Jbeta primers. Repertoires were generated with immunoSEQ multiplex PCR, while TCRdb's copy carries only in-frame clones and drops some. Seen here are approximately 110,000 clones, roughly 70% observed once, and the top ten hold around 7.7%. As to this clone: The antigen is not known.

Sequenced: PBMCs. This sequence originates from a man between 35 and 55 years old in good health and CMV-seronegative. V gene TRBV18 combines with J gene TRBJ1-5; tentative D call: TRBD1 (5 bases). CDR3 residues: CASSLDTLSNQPQHF. Here the CDR3 DNA reads TGTGCCAGCTCACTGGACACACTTAGCAATCAGCCCCAGCATTTT.